This T cell receptor beta chain was captured in a study of graft-versus-host responses after intestinal transplantation. TCRdb keeps only in-frame clones here, not all; method: immunoSEQ multiplex PCR. This table has 71,000 or so clones, less than 95% appearing once. V was shortened by 4 bases and J by 6 bases, with 11 bases between the two germline ends. The V gene's germline CDR1 is SGHNT and CDR2 YYREEE (reference sequence). The CDR3 covers 14 residues. As for this clone: Antigen unknown.

The chain carries TRBV5-4 and TRBJ1-6; tentative D call: TRBD1 (6 bases). The sample consisted of unstimulated CD8+ T cells sorted from spleen or lymph node cells, taken before intestinal transplant. The receptor was isolated from a human donor who received an intestinal transplant. In DNA, the CDR3 is TGTGCCAGCAGCGCAGGACAGCTTAATTCACCCCTCCACTTT. As protein: CASSAGQLNSPLHF.